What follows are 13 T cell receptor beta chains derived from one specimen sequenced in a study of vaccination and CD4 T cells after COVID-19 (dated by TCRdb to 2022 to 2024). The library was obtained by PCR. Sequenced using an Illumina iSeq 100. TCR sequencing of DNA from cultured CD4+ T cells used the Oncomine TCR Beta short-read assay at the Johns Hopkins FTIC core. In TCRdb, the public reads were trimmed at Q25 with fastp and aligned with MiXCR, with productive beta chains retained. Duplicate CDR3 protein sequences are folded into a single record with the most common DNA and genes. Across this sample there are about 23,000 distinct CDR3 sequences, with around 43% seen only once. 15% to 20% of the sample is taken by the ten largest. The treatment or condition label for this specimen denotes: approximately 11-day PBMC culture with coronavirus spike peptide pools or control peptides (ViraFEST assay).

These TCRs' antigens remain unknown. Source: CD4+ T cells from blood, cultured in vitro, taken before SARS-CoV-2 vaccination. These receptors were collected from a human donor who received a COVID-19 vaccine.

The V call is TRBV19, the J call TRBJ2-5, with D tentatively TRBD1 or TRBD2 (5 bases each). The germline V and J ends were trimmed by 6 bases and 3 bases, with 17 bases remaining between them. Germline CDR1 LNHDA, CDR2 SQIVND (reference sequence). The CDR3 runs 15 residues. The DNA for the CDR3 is TGTGCCAGTAGCACAGGAGCGGACTGGGAAGAGACCCAGTACTTC. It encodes CASSTGADWEETQYF.

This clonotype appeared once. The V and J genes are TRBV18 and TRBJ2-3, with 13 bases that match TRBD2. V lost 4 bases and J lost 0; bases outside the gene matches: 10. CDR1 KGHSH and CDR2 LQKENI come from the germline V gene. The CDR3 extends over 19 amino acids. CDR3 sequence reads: CASSLTTPGLAGSTDTQYF. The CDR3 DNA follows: TGTGCCAGCTCACTAACAACGCCGGGACTAGCGGGGAGCACAGATACGCAGTATTTT. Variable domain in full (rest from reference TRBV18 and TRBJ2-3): NAGVMQNPRHLVRRRGQEARLRCSPMKGHSHVYWYRQLPEEGLKFMVYLQKENIIDESGMPKERFSAEFPKEGPSILRIQQVVRGDSAAYFCASSLTTPGLAGSTDTQYFGPGTRLTVL.

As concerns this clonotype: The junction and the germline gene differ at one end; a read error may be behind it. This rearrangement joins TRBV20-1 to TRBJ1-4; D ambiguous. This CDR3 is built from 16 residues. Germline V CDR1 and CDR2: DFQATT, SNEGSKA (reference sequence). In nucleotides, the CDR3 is TGCGGTGCTAGAGATGCCAGGCGGTCAACTAATGAAAAACTGTTTTTT. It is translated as CGARDARRSTNEKLFF.

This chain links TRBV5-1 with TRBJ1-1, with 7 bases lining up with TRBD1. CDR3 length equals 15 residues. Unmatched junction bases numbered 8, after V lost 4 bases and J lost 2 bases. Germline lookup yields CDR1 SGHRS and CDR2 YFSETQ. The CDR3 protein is CASSPQGQVNTEAFF. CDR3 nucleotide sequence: TGCGCCAGCAGCCCTCAAGGACAGGTAAACACTGAAGCTTTCTTT.

The CDR3 reads CASSVDPRTDTGELFF. The CDR3 DNA is TGTGCCAGCAGCGTAGATCCCAGGACAGACACCGGGGAGCTGTTTTTT. The chain couples TRBV9 to TRBJ2-2; D perhaps matches TRBD1 (6 bases). The CDR3 spans 16 residues. V was pared by 0 bases and J by 3 bases, with 12 bases between. Germline CDR1 reads SGDLS; CDR2 reads YYNGEE.

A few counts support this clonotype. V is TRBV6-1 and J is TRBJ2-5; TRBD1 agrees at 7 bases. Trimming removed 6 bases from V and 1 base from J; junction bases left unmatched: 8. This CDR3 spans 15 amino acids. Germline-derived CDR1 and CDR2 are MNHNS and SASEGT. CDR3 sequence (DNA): TGTGCCAGCAGCCGGGACAGACTCTTCCAAGAGACCCAGTACTTC. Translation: CASSRDRLFQETQYF.

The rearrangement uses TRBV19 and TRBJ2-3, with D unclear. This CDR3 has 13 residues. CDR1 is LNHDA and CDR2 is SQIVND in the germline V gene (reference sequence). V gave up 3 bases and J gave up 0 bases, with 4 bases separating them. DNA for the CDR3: TGTGCCAGTAGTATCCCTAGCACAGATACGCAGTATTTT. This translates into CASSIPSTDTQYF.

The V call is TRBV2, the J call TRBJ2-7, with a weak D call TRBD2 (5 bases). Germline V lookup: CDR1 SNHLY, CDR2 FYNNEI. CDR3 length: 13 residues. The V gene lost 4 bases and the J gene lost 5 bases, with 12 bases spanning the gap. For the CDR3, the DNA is TGTGCCAGCAGTGCCCTCCGGGGTGACGAGCAGTACTTC. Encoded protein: CASSALRGDEQYF.

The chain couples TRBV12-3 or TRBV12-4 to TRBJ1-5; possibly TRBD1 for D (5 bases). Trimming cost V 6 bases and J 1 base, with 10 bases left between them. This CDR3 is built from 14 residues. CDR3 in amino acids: CASSGKGSNQPQHF. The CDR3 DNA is TGTGCCAGCAGCGGTAAGGGGAGCAATCAGCCCCAGCATTTT.

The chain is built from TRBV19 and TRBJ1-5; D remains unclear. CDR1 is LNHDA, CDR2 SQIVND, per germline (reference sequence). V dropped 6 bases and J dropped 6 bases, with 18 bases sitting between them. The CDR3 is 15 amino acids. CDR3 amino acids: CASRGQIVSGQPQHF. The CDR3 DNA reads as TGTGCCAGTAGGGGTCAAATAGTGTCTGGTCAGCCCCAGCATTTT.

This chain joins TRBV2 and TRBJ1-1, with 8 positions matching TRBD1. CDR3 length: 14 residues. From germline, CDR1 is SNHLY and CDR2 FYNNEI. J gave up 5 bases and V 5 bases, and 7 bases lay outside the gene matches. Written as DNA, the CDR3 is TGTGCCAGCAGTAAGGACAGGGCGATTACTGAAGCTTTCTTT. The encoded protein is CASSKDRAITEAFF.

Here the CDR3 reads CAIMEIASYGYTF. The CDR3 region has the DNA TGTGCCATCATGGAGATCGCCAGTTATGGCTACACCTTC. The chain recombines TRBV10-3 with TRBJ1-2; no clear D. V lost 7 bases and J 5 bases, leaving 14 bases between the germline ends. The CDR3 runs to 13 residues. Germline V gene sequence: CDR1 ENHRY, CDR2 SYGVKD.

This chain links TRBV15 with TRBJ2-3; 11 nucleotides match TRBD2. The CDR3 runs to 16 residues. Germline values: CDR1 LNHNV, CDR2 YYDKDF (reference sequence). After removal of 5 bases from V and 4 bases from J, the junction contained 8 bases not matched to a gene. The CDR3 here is CATSVSGGALADTQYF. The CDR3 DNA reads TGTGCCACCAGCGTTAGCGGGGGGGCCTTAGCAGATACGCAGTATTTT.